The source of this TCR beta chain is a study of control samples from healthy donors and cancer patients. TCRdb's table, derived via immunoSEQ multiplex PCR, lists solely in-frame clones and lacks some. The sample has approximately 150,000 clones; approximately 94% are singletons. Germline V gene lookup returns CDR1 DFQATT and CDR2 SNEGSKA (reference sequence). V lost 3 bases and J 2 bases, leaving 17 bases between the germline ends. This CDR3 has 15 residues. This clonotype was sampled from a young man in good health. Sequenced sample: blood. The J gene is TRBJ2-7, the V gene TRBV20-1; D ambiguous. Here the CDR3 reads CSASSGLSSPYEQYF. The CDR3 region has the DNA TGCAGTGCTAGTTCCGGGCTCTCTAGTCCCTACGAGCAGTACTTC.